The clone carrying this T cell receptor (beta chain) was found a few times. Its antigen is not known. Assay: immunoSEQ multiplex PCR; the TCRdb copy retains only in-frame clones and omits some. Here the sample spans approximately 1.1 million clones, about 80% being singletons. The sample belongs to a study of shared clonotypes between healthy human individuals. Germline lookup yields CDR1 SGHVS and CDR2 FNYEAQ. Trimming left V 6 bases short and J 1 base short, with 9 bases between. The CDR3 is made up of 14 amino acids. Overall study results and limits: When naive CD4 clonotypes were compared across a few donors, approximately 5% were shared.

The genes are TRBV7-6 and TRBJ2-2; D ambiguous. Sequenced sample: memory CD4+ T cells from PBMCs. As to subset: CD45RA-negative fraction. The receptor was isolated from a young man in good health. Some clones in this sample may be carry-over from other donors' samples. CDR3 nucleotide sequence: TGTGCCAGCAGACTAAAACAGAACACCGGGGAGCTGTTTTTT. Translating gives CASRLKQNTGELFF. Combining the CDR3 with reference TRBV7-6 and TRBJ2-2 gives the whole variable domain GAGVSQSPRYKVTKRGQDVALRCDPISGHVSLYWYRQALGQGPEFLTYFNYEAQQDKSGLPNDRFSAERPEGSISTLTIQRTEQRDSAMYRCASRLKQNTGELFFGEGSRLTVL.